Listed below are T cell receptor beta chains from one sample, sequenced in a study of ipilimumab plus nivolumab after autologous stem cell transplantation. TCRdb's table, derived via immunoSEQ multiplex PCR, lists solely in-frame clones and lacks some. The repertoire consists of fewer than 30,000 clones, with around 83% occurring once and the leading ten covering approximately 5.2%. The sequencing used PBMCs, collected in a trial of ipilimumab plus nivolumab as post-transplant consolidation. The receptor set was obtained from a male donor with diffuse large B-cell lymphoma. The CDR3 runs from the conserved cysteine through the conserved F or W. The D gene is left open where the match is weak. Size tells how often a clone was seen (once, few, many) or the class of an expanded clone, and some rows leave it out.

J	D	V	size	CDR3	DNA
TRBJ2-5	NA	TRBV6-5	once	CASSGEGGPETQYF	TGTGCCAGCAGTGGAGAGGGGGGGCCGGAGACCCAGTACTTC
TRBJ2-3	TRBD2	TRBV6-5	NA	CASSYSVRGEDTQYF	TGTGCCAGCAGTTACTCGGTGCGGGGGGAAGATACGCAGTATTTT
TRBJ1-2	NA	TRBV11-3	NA	CASSLGARESYGYTF	TGTGCCAGCAGCTTAGGGGCGAGGGAGTCCTATGGCTACACCTTC
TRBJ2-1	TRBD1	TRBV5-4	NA	CASRLDRGLDNEQFF	TGTGCCAGCAGACTCGACAGGGGGCTGGACAATGAGCAGTTCTTC
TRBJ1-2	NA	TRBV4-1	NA	CASSQEGQVDGYTF	TGCGCCAGCAGCCAAGAAGGGCAGGTCGACGGCTACACCTTC
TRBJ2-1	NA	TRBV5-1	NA	CASSYGLEQFF	TGCGCCAGCAGTTATGGGCTCGAGCAGTTCTTC
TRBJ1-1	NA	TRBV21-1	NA	CASTQTPPGTMNTEAFF	TGTGCCAGCACCCAAACTCCACCCGGGACAATGAACACTGAAGCTTTCTTT
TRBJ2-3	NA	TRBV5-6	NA	CASSLSDTQYF	TGTGCCAGCAGCTTGTCAGATACGCAGTATTTT
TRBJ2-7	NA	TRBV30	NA	CAWRPGPNYEQYF	TGTGCCTGGAGGCCGGGACCGAACTACGAGCAGTACTTC
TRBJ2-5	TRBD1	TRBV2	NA	CASSETPGGGGTQYF	TGTGCCAGCAGTGAAACGCCAGGGGGCGGTGGGACCCAGTACTTC
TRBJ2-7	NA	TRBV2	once	CASAGNEQYF	TGTGCCAGCGCCGGGAACGAGCAGTACTTC
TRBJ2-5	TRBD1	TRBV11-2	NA	CASSSWTGAQETQYF	TGTGCCAGCAGCTCGTGGACAGGGGCCCAAGAGACCCAGTACTTC
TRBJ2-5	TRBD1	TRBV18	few	CASSLQPRQGLGETQYF	TGTGCCAGCTCACTTCAACCGAGACAGGGATTAGGAGAGACCCAGTACTTC